The clone carrying this T cell receptor beta chain was picked up one time. The data belong to a study of neoadjuvant anti-PD-1 for oral cavity cancer. Whole-study context: Most patients had three to four biweekly doses of 3 mg/kg nivolumab before resection. Around day 43, patients without progression received a fourth nivolumab dose before surgery.

Some clones are missing from TCRdb's copy, which holds only in-frame ones; the method was immunoSEQ multiplex PCR. Here the sample spans approximately 12,000 clones, roughly 60% being singletons. V lost 1 base, J lost 4 bases, and 8 bases stayed unmatched. Germline CDR1 is LNHNV and CDR2 is YYDKDF (reference sequence). The CDR3 contains 16 residues. This receptor was taken from a person between 40 and 80 years old with oral cavity squamous cell carcinoma. The chain is built from TRBV15 and TRBJ2-7; 9 bases align to TRBD2. The source was tumor tissue, collected before nivolumab (anti-PD-1) treatment. CDR3 bases: TGTGCCACCAGCAGAGGTGGTAGCGGGAGTTTTTACGAGCAGTACTTC. Amino acids: CATSRGGSGSFYEQYF.